The T cell receptor beta chain under discussion was sequenced for a study of blood T cells in healthy people across ages. Broader study findings: Correlation between TCR beta diversity and naive T cell percentage was strong. Among long-lived donors, naive CD4+ cells were more numerous and diversity higher than in aged donors.

In its sample, this clonotype was seen a few times. Its target is unknown. V shed 1 base and J shed 2 bases, with 15 bases lying between them. The CDR3 spans 16 residues. Germline V gives CDR1 LNHNV, CDR2 YYDKDF (reference sequence). Through a sample-barcoded 5' primer and a J-beta primer mix, a second PCR was run for about 7 to 12 cycles. At least 3 million CDR3-containing paired-end reads were obtained per sample. TCRdb used MiXCR to reprocess the 5' RACE reads, holding one entry per CDR3 protein. The repertoire holds about 970,000 distinct CDR3 sequences, with roughly 51% as singletons. This receptor was taken from a woman aged 60-70 years in good health. Sequenced material: blood. The chain uses TRBV15 and TRBJ2-7, with D possibly TRBD1 on 6 matching bases. The CDR3 sequence: CATSRVPGAATYEQYF. CDR3 coding DNA: TGTGCCACCAGCAGAGTCCCAGGGGCCGCTACCTACGAGCAGTACTTC.